These 26 T cell receptor beta chains were all obtained from the same sample, sequenced in a study of graft-versus-host responses after intestinal transplantation. The antigens of these receptors remain unknown. Sequencing used immunoSEQ multiplex PCR; TCRdb keeps in-frame clones, though not all of them. This table has approximately 110,000 clones, more than 90% appearing once. Sequencing was performed on unstimulated CD4+ T cells sorted from spleen or lymph node cells, taken before transplant. The receptors originated from a human donor who was the organ donor for an intestinal transplant.

The chain has TRBV7-2 and TRBJ1-1; 7 positions agree with TRBD1. Unmatched junction bases numbered 2, after V lost 3 bases and J lost 1 base. Per germline, CDR1 SGHTA and CDR2 FQGNSA. CDR3 length equals 14 residues. The DNA of the CDR3 is TGTGCCAGCAGCTTTCGGACAGGGAACACTGAAGCTTTCTTT. It translates to CASSFRTGNTEAFF.

This clone was seen only once. This chain joins TRBV27 and TRBJ2-3, with D perhaps matching TRBD1 or TRBD2 (5 bases each). The germline V and J ends were trimmed by 6 bases and 2 bases, with 15 bases remaining between them. Germline V gives CDR1 MNHEY, CDR2 SMNVEV (reference sequence). The CDR3 loop spans 15 amino acids. CDR3 bases: TGTGCCAGCAGCTGGGGGTACGGCGCCACAGATACGCAGTATTTT. Translation gives CASSWGYGATDTQYF.

The chain combines TRBV10-3 with TRBJ2-4; 12 nucleotides align to TRBD1. The germline gives CDR1 ENHRY, CDR2 SYGVKD. CDR3 length equals 19 residues. V shed 0 bases, J shed 0 bases, and the junction held 6 bases outside the gene matches. The CDR3 bases are TGTGCCATCAGTGAGTCTGGGACAGGGGGCCGACTAGCCAAAAACATTCAGTACTTC. Protein product: CAISESGTGGRLAKNIQYF.

The V and J genes are TRBV5-4 and TRBJ2-7, with a weak D call TRBD1 (6 bases). CDR3 length equals 14 residues. Germline V CDR1 and CDR2: SGHNT, YYREEE (reference sequence). With 4 bases removed from V and 5 bases from J, the gap between germline ends came to 16 bases. The CDR3 spells CASSPTLQGHEQYF. DNA of the CDR3: TGTGCCAGCAGCCCTACACTACAGGGCCACGAGCAGTACTTC. Full variable domain (outside the CDR3, taken from reference TRBV5-4 and TRBJ2-7): ETGVTQSPTHLIKTRGQQVTLRCSSQSGHNTVSWYQQALGQGPQFIFQYYREEENGRGNFPPRFSGLQFPNYSSELNVNALELDDSALYLCASSPTLQGHEQYFGPGTRLTVT.

The chain carries TRBV25-1 and TRBJ2-7; 8 bases agree with TRBD1. Germline CDR1 reads MGHDK; CDR2 reads SYGVNS. Germline trimming cut 1 base from V and 0 bases from J; bases unmatched to any gene: 8. The CDR3 spans 17 residues. Here the CDR3 reads CASSEFVGQGLSYEQYF. CDR3 nucleotide sequence: TGTGCCAGCAGTGAATTCGTAGGACAGGGCCTCTCCTACGAGCAGTACTTC.

The J gene is TRBJ2-6, the V gene TRBV21-1; the table's D gene call, TRBD1, was not cross checked with the DNA. TRBV21-1 is marked as a pseudogene. CDR3 length: 15 residues. CDR3 protein: CASERNRAGANVLTF. CDR3 DNA: TGTGCCAGCGAGAGAAACAGGGCTGGGGCCAACGTCCTGACTTTC.

The chain recombines TRBV28 with TRBJ1-2, with 9 bases matching TRBD1. The CDR3 length is 15 residues. V lost 4 bases to trimming and J lost 2 bases; unmatched junction nucleotides: 5. CDR1 MDHEN and CDR2 SYDVKM come from the germline V gene. The CDR3 loop is CASSSIGQGNYGYTF. The CDR3 DNA reads TGTGCCAGCAGTTCAATCGGACAGGGGAACTATGGCTACACCTTC.

The gene calls are TRBV6-1 and TRBJ2-6; D is undetermined. V was clipped by 3 bases and J by 12 bases, with 12 bases between them. The CDR3 extends over 13 amino acids. Germline CDR1 MNHNS, CDR2 SASEGT. The DNA for the CDR3 is TGTGCCAGCAGTGAGAGTTCCTTACGCGTCCTGACTTTC. Translated: CASSESSLRVLTF.

This chain joins TRBV7-9 and TRBJ2-5; unclear D gene. The CDR3 extends over 12 amino acids. Per the germline V gene, CDR1 is SEHNR and CDR2 is FQNEAQ (reference sequence). Trimming pared 3 bases from V and 5 bases from J, leaving 7 bases between. CDR3 coding DNA: TGTGCCAGCAGCTTCCCCCGGGAGACCCAGTACTTC. This codes for CASSFPRETQYF.

The V call is TRBV25-1, the J call TRBJ2-3; TRBD2 matches 7 bases. CDR3 length equals 16 residues. Germline CDR1 reads MGHDK; CDR2 reads SYGVNS. After removal of 2 bases from V and 0 bases from J, the junction contained 5 bases not matched to a gene. The CDR3 loop is CASSEAISGSTDTQYF. The CDR3 region has the DNA TGTGCCAGCAGTGAAGCTATTAGCGGGAGCACAGATACGCAGTATTTT. Full variable domain (outside the CDR3, taken from reference TRBV25-1 and TRBJ2-3): EADIYQTPRYLVIGTGKKITLECSQTMGHDKMYWYQQDPGMELHLIHYSYGVNSTEKGDLSSESTVSRIRTEHFPLTLESARPSHTSQYLCASSEAISGSTDTQYFGPGTRLTVL.

The chain employs TRBV28 and TRBJ2-7, with 7 positions matching TRBD1. Trimming at V came to 7 bases and at J to 4 bases, leaving 4 bases not matched to a gene. The CDR3 runs 12 residues. Per the germline V gene, CDR1 is MDHEN and CDR2 is SYDVKM. This CDR3 is CASNQQGYEQYF. In nucleotides, the CDR3 is TGTGCCAGCAACCAACAGGGGTACGAGCAGTACTTC.

The rearrangement links TRBV27 to TRBJ1-1; D gene uncertain. Germline CDR1 reads MNHEY; CDR2 reads SMNVEV (reference sequence). With 4 bases removed from V and 0 bases from J, the gap between germline ends came to 6 bases. The CDR3 has 13 amino acids. The CDR3 is CASSWGMNTEAFF. The CDR3 DNA reads as TGTGCCAGCAGTTGGGGAATGAACACTGAAGCTTTCTTT.

The V gene is TRBV5-6, the J gene TRBJ1-4; 7 nucleotides match TRBD1. Germline trimming cut 4 bases from V and 4 bases from J; bases unmatched to any gene: 7. The CDR3 length is 15 residues. The germline CDR1 and CDR2 sequences are SGHDT and YYEEEE. The CDR3 protein is CASSQKTGLNEKLFF. The CDR3 nucleotides read TGTGCCAGCAGCCAAAAGACAGGGCTTAATGAAAAACTGTTTTTT.

This clone was found once. The same CDR3 is also encoded by other DNA sequences in this sample. The chain joins TRBV20-1 to TRBJ2-5; unclear D gene. With 1 base removed from V and 4 bases from J, the gap between germline ends came to 1 base. The CDR3 loop spans 10 amino acids. Germline V gene sequence: CDR1 DFQATT, CDR2 SNEGSKA (reference sequence). This CDR3 reads CSARGETQYF. The CDR3 DNA sequence: TGCAGTGCTAGAGGAGAGACCCAGTACTTC.

This sequence joins TRBV4-3 and TRBJ2-2; D gene uncertain. This CDR3 region has 16 residues. The V gene lost 2 bases and the J gene lost 5 bases, with 15 bases spanning the gap. Per germline, CDR1 LGHNA and CDR2 YSLEER. The CDR3 is CASSQILDHRTGELFF. As DNA, the CDR3 is TGCGCCAGCAGCCAAATTCTCGACCATCGGACCGGGGAGCTGTTTTTT.

This clone was seen a handful of times. The chain is built from TRBV6-6 and TRBJ1-5; TRBD1 matches at 7 bases. V gave up 3 bases and J gave up 2 bases; unmatched junction bases: 7. CDR3 length: 16 amino acids. CDR1 and CDR2 (germline): MNHNY, SVGAGI (reference sequence). The CDR3 nucleotides are TGTGCCAGCAGTTATAGGCTCACAGGGGGCAATCAGCCCCAGCATTTT. This encodes CASSYRLTGGNQPQHF.

This rearrangement joins TRBV28 to TRBJ1-5; the D is unclear. This CDR3 contains 14 residues. Germline loops: CDR1 MDHEN, CDR2 SYDVKM. V lost 8 bases and J lost 3, with 14 bases in between. The CDR3: CASLRWADNQPQHF. In DNA, the CDR3 is TGTGCCAGCCTTCGATGGGCTGACAATCAGCCCCAGCATTTT.

The V call is TRBV28, the J call TRBJ1-1, with D hard to call. CDR3 size: 15 residues. CDR1 and CDR2 (germline): MDHEN, SYDVKM. The ends were cut back, 5 bases at V and 6 bases at J, with 19 bases in the middle. The chain's CDR3 is CASSPPSGSRAEAFF. CDR3 DNA sequence: TGTGCCAGCAGTCCACCCTCGGGGAGTCGGGCTGAAGCTTTCTTT.

This clone was seen a single time. This chain uses TRBV6-6 with TRBJ1-2; a weak D match, TRBD1 (5 bases). The V gene lost 11 bases and the J gene lost 6 bases, with 13 bases spanning the gap. Germline V gene sequence: CDR1 MNHNY, CDR2 SVGAGI (reference sequence). The CDR3 is 11 residues long. The CDR3 reads CASARGNGYTF. The CDR3 coding sequence is TGTGCCTCCGCCCGGGGGAATGGCTACACCTTC.

Written as DNA, the CDR3 is TGTGCCAGCAGGACCGAAACTAGCGCCGGGGAGCTGTTTTTT. Amino acid sequence: CASRTETSAGELFF. The V gene is TRBV6-4, the J gene TRBJ2-2, with 7 bases matching TRBD2. Germline CDR1 and CDR2: MRHNA and SNTAGT. This CDR3 region has 14 residues. V was pared by 6 bases and J by 6 bases, with 7 bases of the junction left unmatched.

The rearrangement uses TRBV6-5 and TRBJ1-2, with D possibly being TRBD1 (6 bases). The CDR3 extends over 13 amino acids. V lost 6 bases and J 5 bases, leaving 13 bases between the germline ends. In germline, CDR1 is MNHEY, CDR2 SVGAGI. CDR3 sequence reads: CASRLTGTYGYTF. CDR3 coding DNA: TGTGCCAGCAGGCTAACAGGGACATATGGCTACACCTTC.

The gene calls are TRBV6-5 and TRBJ1-2; D may be TRBD1 (5 bases). Per the germline V gene, CDR1 is MNHEY and CDR2 is SVGAGI. The CDR3 is made up of 13 amino acids. Trimming stripped 6 bases from V and 6 bases from J, with 14 bases between. As DNA, the CDR3 is TGTGCCAGCAGGCGGTCAGGGTGGGATGGCTACACCTTC. Its translation is CASRRSGWDGYTF.

The CDR3 loop reads CASSSYIAGVSYEQYF. The CDR3 region has the DNA TGTGCCAGCAGCTCGTACATAGCGGGAGTTAGTTACGAGCAGTACTTC. The chain carries TRBV7-2 and TRBJ2-7; 9 nucleotides match TRBD2. Germline CDR1 and CDR2: SGHTA and FQGNSA. V was clipped by 4 bases and J by 4 bases; unmatched bases: 11. The CDR3 covers 16 residues.

The genes are TRBV6-5 and TRBJ2-7, with TRBD2 matching 13 bases. With 6 bases clipped from V and 5 bases from J, the junction kept 7 bases outside the gene matches. The CDR3 spans 15 residues. Germline V gene data show CDR1 as MNHEY and CDR2 as SVGAGI. The CDR3 loop reads CASRKLAGGNHEQYF. CDR3 nucleotides: TGTGCCAGCAGGAAACTAGCGGGAGGGAACCACGAGCAGTACTTC.

In its sample, this clone was seen once. The chain carries TRBV7-9 and TRBJ2-7; unclear D gene. There are 13 residues in the CDR3. CDR1 SEHNR and CDR2 FQNEAQ come from the germline V gene (reference sequence). Trimming took off 2 bases at V and 1 base at J, with 6 bases between the two ends. CDR3 sequence: CASSLSGSYEQYF. For the CDR3, the DNA is TGTGCCAGCAGCTTATCCGGTTCCTACGAGCAGTACTTC.

In its sample, this clone was seen once. The chain links TRBV6-1 to TRBJ2-5, with D maybe TRBD2 (7 bases). This CDR3 has 13 amino acids. Trimming stripped 8 bases from V and 5 bases from J, with 15 bases between. The germline V gene encodes CDR1 MNHNS and CDR2 SASEGT. The CDR3 here is CASARGGEETQYF. Written as DNA, the CDR3 is TGTGCCAGCGCCCGCGGGGGCGAGGAGACCCAGTACTTC.